This paragraph covers one TCR beta chain sequence. This entry comes from a study of blood T cell repertoires in COVID-19. On the study more broadly: PBMCs, B-cell-depleted T cells, or T cells provided the cDNA or gDNA that made up the material.

V shed 2 bases and J shed 0 bases, with 11 bases lying between them. This CDR3 contains 17 residues. In germline, CDR1 is SEHNR, CDR2 FQNEAQ (reference sequence). Assignment of participants to cohorts was predicated upon participant-reported clinical history. Among Cohort 3 donors, those recovered had two negative PCRs, clearance, or symptom resolution. TCRdb keeps only in-frame clones here, not all; method: immunoSEQ multiplex PCR. The table shows 350,000 or so clones, with more than 75% occurring only once. The chain carries TRBV7-9 and TRBJ1-6; no firm D call. This TCR derives from a woman aged 25 to 39 who had recovered from COVID-19. Input material: PBMCs or T cells enriched from blood (not recorded which). DNA of the CDR3: TGTGCCAGCAGCTTATCCGCAGGTAGCTCCTATAATTCACCCCTCCACTTT. It is translated as CASSLSAGSSYNSPLHF.